This T cell receptor beta chain was sequenced in a study of regulatory T cells in long-lasting Graves disease. Overall study: Over-5-year antithyroid drug use with positive TSH receptor antibodies defined persistent Graves' disease in the study.

TCR beta libraries were built with iRepertoire HTBI primers and Arm-PCR of CDR3 regions. From the multiplex PCR reads, TCRdb called clonotypes with MiXCR, one entry per CDR3 protein. Of around 460,000 distinct CDR3 sequences listed, 20% to 25% are singletons. The CDR3 contains 12 residues. V lost 5 bases, J lost 5 bases, and 9 bases lay in between. The germline gives CDR1 LNHDA, CDR2 SQIVND (reference sequence). The table lists this clonotype with many counts. Its antigen is as yet unknown. The time point was: persistent/refractory GD, antithyroid drugs over 5 years with positive TRAb. The TCR library was made from RNA extracted from PBMCs. Study results and limitations: Newly diagnosed patients shared about 950 public clonotypes; persistent patients shared around 2,800.

The sequencing used peripheral blood mononuclear cells (PBMCs), collected when the disease was refractory, from a patient treated with antithyroid drugs. The TCR originated in a female donor with Graves disease. The chain links TRBV19 to TRBJ2-5; D is possibly TRBD2 (5 bases). The CDR3 DNA reads TGTGCCAGTAGTGATCCGGGGGAGACCCAGTACTTC. Translating gives CASSDPGETQYF.